This TCR beta chain was captured in a study of T cells in Graves' hyperthyroidism and ophthalmopathy. Stability of Graves' hyperthyroidism was defined as absent ophthalmopathy progression within 18 months. A remark on this clonotype: The junction shows a germline mismatch at one end, possibly a read error.

Researchers amplified the TCR beta CDR3 regions from RNA transcripts. The TCR CDR3 first-round RT-PCR relied on the HTBI primer set. Using its own MiXCR run on the multiplex PCR reads, TCRdb lists one record per CDR3 protein. The table lists over 150,000 distinct CDR3 sequences, approximately 16% of them singletons. Germline CDR1 is DFQATT and CDR2 is SNEGSKA (reference sequence). The CDR3 extends over 16 amino acids. The J gene is TRBJ2-3, the V gene TRBV20-1; D perhaps matches TRBD2 (6 bases). The sequence derives from a woman in her forties or fifties with Graves' hyperthyroidism. Specimen: blood. The CDR3 DNA sequence: TGCAGTGCTATCGATTGGGGGGTGGGAAACACAGGTACGCAGTATTTT. Amino acids: CSAIDWGVGNTGTQYF.